Below, 9 T cell receptor beta chains from the same sample are listed, as sequenced in a study of blood T cells in healthy people across ages. Through a sample-barcoded 5' primer and a J-beta primer mix, a second PCR was run for roughly 6 to 11 cycles. In TCRdb, the 5' RACE reads were re-called with MiXCR into one record per CDR3 protein. The sample holds approximately 1,000,000 distinct CDR3 sequences, 45% seen once. The sequencing sample was made of blood. All receptors derive from a woman aged 60-75 years in good health.

V and J are TRBV10-3 and TRBJ2-1, with TRBD2 identical over 9 bases. This CDR3 is 13 amino acids long. V dropped 7 bases and J dropped 10; count of bases not matched to a gene: 8. Germline V gene sequence: CDR1 ENHRY, CDR2 SYGVKD. The CDR3: CAINVGGRAEQFF. The CDR3 nucleotides read TGTGCCATCAATGTCGGCGGGAGGGCCGAGCAGTTCTTC.

Of note for this clonotype: A single base separates this from a much larger clone, so it may be a read error. The rearrangement uses TRBV15 and TRBJ2-3; D gene unclear. Trimming stripped 0 bases from V and 0 bases from J, with 4 bases between. This CDR3 contains 14 residues. Germline-derived CDR1 and CDR2 are LNHNV and YYDKDF (reference sequence). The CDR3 reads CATSRDASTDTQYF. CDR3 in DNA: TGTGCCACCAGCAGAGACGCTAGCACAGATACGCAGTATTTT.

In its sample, this clonotype was seen a few times. The V call is TRBV12-3 or TRBV12-4, the J call TRBJ2-3; no reliable D call. With 6 bases removed from V and 0 bases from J, the gap between germline ends came to 10 bases. This CDR3 comprises 14 residues. CDR3: CASRRTLSTDTQYF. The CDR3 region has the DNA TGTGCCAGCAGACGTACACTTAGCACAGATACGCAGTATTTT.

The chain has TRBV27 and TRBJ1-5; 8 bases agree with TRBD1. The germline gives CDR1 MNHEY, CDR2 SMNVEV (reference sequence). V trimming: 5 bases; J trimming: 0 bases; junction bases outside the gene matches: 6. The length of the CDR3 is 16 residues. CDR3 in DNA: TGTGCCAGCAGTACTTGGACAGGGTCTAGCAATCAGCCCCAGCATTTT. Translated, it gives CASSTWTGSSNQPQHF.

The gene calls are TRBV6-6 and TRBJ2-1; no reliable D call. The J call may not be correct, given that the DNA end is closer to TRBJ2-7. The germline gives CDR1 MNHNY, CDR2 SVGAGI (reference sequence). The CDR3 contains 14 residues. Here the CDR3 DNA reads TGTGCCAGCAGACCCCCGGGCTCCTACAATGAGCAGTACTTC. Its translation is CASRPPGSYNEQYF.

This clonotype showed up just a few times. The V and J genes are TRBV27 and TRBJ1-2, with D possibly matching TRBD1 (5 bases). This CDR3 region has 13 residues. V lost 6 bases and J 3 bases, leaving 11 bases between the germline ends. Germline V CDR1 and CDR2: MNHEY, SMNVEV (reference sequence). CDR3 sequence: CASRGWGDYGYTF. The CDR3 DNA sequence: TGTGCCAGCAGAGGTTGGGGGGACTATGGCTACACCTTC.

This clonotype was detected a few times. This sequence joins TRBV6-5 and TRBJ2-7, with 8 bases fitting TRBD1. Losses at the gene ends were 6 bases for V and 0 bases for J; bases not matched to a gene: 7. Germline V CDR1 and CDR2: MNHEY, SVGAGI. The CDR3 spans 15 residues. In nucleotides, the CDR3 is TGTGCCAGCAGCCGGGGACAGGTGAGCTCCTACGAGCAGTACTTC. It specifies CASSRGQVSSYEQYF.

On this clonotype: At one end the junction does not follow the germline gene, possibly because of a read error. V usage is TRBV27 and J usage is TRBJ2-3, with no clear D. This CDR3 is built from 15 residues. Germline V gene lookup returns CDR1 MNHEY and CDR2 SMNVEV (reference sequence). Written as DNA, the CDR3 is TGTGCCATCAGTTCCCCGGTGAGAGGCACAGATACGCAGTATTTT. It is translated as CAISSPVRGTDTQYF.

In its sample, this clonotype was seen many times. This chain joins TRBV12-3 or TRBV12-4 and TRBJ2-3, with D unresolved. V was clipped by 4 bases and J by 1 base, with 9 bases between them. The CDR3 spans 14 residues. The CDR3 region is CASSWAPGTDTQYF. For the CDR3, the DNA is TGTGCCAGCAGTTGGGCGCCTGGCACAGATACGCAGTATTTT.